This T cell receptor (beta chain) was sequenced during a study of response to subunit inactivated influenza vaccine. Trimming removed 3 bases at V and 3 bases at J, with 9 bases between. Germline CDR1 and CDR2: LGHNA and YNFKEQ. The CDR3 totals 15 residues. Whole-study results and caveats: Authors suggested seasonal influenza vaccinations each recruit few new T cells.

Each CDR3 protein is one row after TCRdb ran MiXCR on the RT-PCR reads. The sample contains 450,000 to 600,000 distinct CDR3 sequences, less than 10% of which appear only once. Note on this clonotype: Its matching antigen is unknown.

V usage is TRBV4-2 and J usage is TRBJ1-6; D remains ambiguous. The sequence was obtained from a man aged 50 to 69 who received an inactivated influenza vaccine. The sequencing used PBMCs from blood, collected less than 30 months after vaccination. The CDR3, as DNA: TGTGCCAGCAGCCACGGTAAAGACTATAATTCACCCCTCCACTTT. It codes for CASSHGKDYNSPLHF.